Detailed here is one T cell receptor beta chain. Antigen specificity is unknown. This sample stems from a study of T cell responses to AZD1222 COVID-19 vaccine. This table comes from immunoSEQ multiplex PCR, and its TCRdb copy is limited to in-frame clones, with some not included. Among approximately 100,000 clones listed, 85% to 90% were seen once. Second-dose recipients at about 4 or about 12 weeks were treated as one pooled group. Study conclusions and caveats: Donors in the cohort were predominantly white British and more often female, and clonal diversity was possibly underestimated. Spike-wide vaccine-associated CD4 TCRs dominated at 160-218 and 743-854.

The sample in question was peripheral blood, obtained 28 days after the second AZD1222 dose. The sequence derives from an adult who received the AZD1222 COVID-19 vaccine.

The CDR3 sequence is CASSPPNAAVSNQPQHF. In DNA, the CDR3 is TGTGCCAGCAGCCCTCCAAACGCTGCAGTTAGCAATCAGCCCCAGCATTTT. This chain links TRBV11-2 with TRBJ1-5; D not certain. V was pared by 5 bases and J by 0 bases, with 17 bases between. CDR1 SGHAT and CDR2 FQNNGV come from the germline V gene. The CDR3 spans 17 residues.